This T cell receptor beta chain was profiled in a study of cytomegalovirus exposure and HLA in healthy donors (dated by TCRdb to between 2016 and 2019). Looking at the study overall: According to an earlier analysis of around 600 of the donors, about 179 million T cells yielded roughly 100 million unique TCR beta sequences and about 300 Gb of sequence data. The number of typed donors differed by locus: about 620-640 for A, B, C, DRB1 and DQB1; 500 to 550 for DQA1; over 600 for DPA1; and some 430 for DPB1. Several DR-DQ haplotypes were handled as single units for association and clustering, since linkage in the cohort was strong. Of the roughly 400 genotyped donors, 65% to 90% fell in the genetic ancestry cluster associated with self-reported Caucasian donors. The aim of the study was to test whether cataloging public T cell receptors could identify signatures of past pathogen exposure. In an earlier analysis of 500 to 650 of the donors, high-throughput TCR beta sequencing was used to judge whether each TCR beta V gene segment behaved as functional or pseudogenic. Among some 410 genotyped donors of the cohort, an average of approximately 230,000 unique TCR beta nucleotide sequences were sequenced per donor, around 18% of them non-productive. Donor age, sex, ethnicity and CMV serostatus were compiled together with the repertoire data. A later genetic analysis took genome-wide SNP genotypes for about 65% of the 666 donors and used that subset as a discovery cohort. HLA typing covered class I and class II loci at four-digit resolution. A later analysis re-examined previously published TCR beta repertoires from roughly 650 donors and added high-resolution HLA genotyping to investigate patterns of TCR occurrence. Every discovery cohort repertoire had been produced on one sequencing platform. To predict cytomegalovirus infection status, the study brought together high-throughput TCR immunosequencing, statistical association of individual TCRs with disease status, and machine learning. Rather than drawing on any new phenotypic data, the later analysis identified candidate immune exposures from TCR beta sequences and the way those sequences occurred across donors. Approximately 310 gigabases of sequencing data and approximately 93 million unique TCR sequences were included in an early release covering roughly 600 HLA-typed donors. Besides the first cohort of more than 650 subjects, a separate validation cohort made up of roughly 130 different subjects was used. Using immunosequencing, the study profiled T cell repertoires from about 610 subjects and related those repertoires to cytomegalovirus serostatus.

Preparation of the library involved the immunoSEQ multiplex PCR assay. For the multiplex PCR, a mixture combining 60 forward primers for TCR Vbeta segments and 13 reverse primers for TCR Jbeta segments was used. Amplification of the CDR3 region of rearranged TCR beta genes was performed with a multiplex PCR assay on genomic DNA. On the Illumina HiSeq System, the amplified TCR beta libraries were sequenced as 87-base-pair reads. The published analysis was carried out like this. A later analysis tallied tens of millions of unique TCR beta chains across the 600 to 700 repertoires, and 10 million to 11 million of those chains were shared by two or more donors. Raw reads were error-corrected and collapsed into unique sequences with a nearest-neighbor algorithm that merged closely related sequences to remove PCR and sequencing errors. V, D and J gene segments were assigned by aligning CDR3 sequences to IMGT reference sequences. For a sequence to be retained, at least a six-nucleotide match to both a V gene segment and a J gene segment was required. A rearrangement was called productive if the CDR3 had no stop codons and remained in frame with V and J, and every other rearrangement was called non-productive. CDR3 was defined by IMGT convention, running from the second conserved V-encoded cysteine to the conserved J-encoded phenylalanine. In an earlier analysis of more than 550 of the donors, sequences lacking an unambiguous match to a single V gene segment were excluded. An earlier analysis of some 610 of the donors called V segments functional above 56.7% productive rearrangements and segregating when the between-donor standard deviation exceeded 5%. To diagnose cytomegalovirus status from the catalog of TCR beta chain sequences, a statistical classification framework was built. In a later analysis, TCR nucleotide sequences were compared against IMGT/GENE-DB human TR gene sequences so that V and J genes could be assigned. The TCRdist pipeline was used in a later analysis to assign CDR3 sequences and most-parsimonious VDJ recombination scenarios. In a later analysis, each TCR beta chain was defined by its CDR3 amino acid sequence together with its V-gene family, and reads lacking a unique V-gene family were excluded. To address suspected cross-contamination and a sequencing artifact, a later analysis removed approximately 590 highly shared, low-generation-probability nucleotide sequences. In a later analysis, a clonal expansion index for each public chain was calculated from normalized within-repertoire ranks of inferred template counts. A later analysis computed generation probabilities with a VDJ recombination model fitted to out-of-frame rearrangements, and checked the results against IGoR. Hypergeometric tests were used in a later analysis to score TCR-TCR, TCR-HLA and TCR-CMV co-occurrence, with a repertoire-size bias correction applied to the TCR pairs. In a later analysis, false discovery rates were estimated by permuting HLA or CMV assignments 20 times. In a later analysis, co-occurring TCRs were grouped with DBSCAN, and TCRdist sequence similarity was added when clustering was performed within HLA-allele-positive subsets. Co-occurrence clustering excluded repertoires with fewer than 30,000 or more than 120,000 public chains, plus five with anomalous nucleotide sharing. This is the immuneACCESS table as TCRdb keeps it, with only in-frame sequences that have V and J called. A part of the clones is gone; compared with another copy, unresolved V genes explain less than half, and the rest is unexplained. Clonal size and the V and J genes are those of that table, whereas D and trimming came from the DNA. The sample contains around 150,000 clones, about two thirds of them found a single time. The top ten clones comprise over 2.5% of the sample.

Findings and caveats that apply to the study as a whole: A further reported finding was that TCR beta sequences accurately predicted the HLA-A and HLA-B alleles for most subjects in the first cohort. In the study, approximately 150 TCR beta chains were listed as associated with cytomegalovirus. In vitro tests confirmed that three of the cytomegalovirus-associated TCR beta chains recognize cytomegalovirus antigens. A later genetic analysis reported fewer N-insertions in productive TCRs among donors in an Asian-associated ancestry cluster than the 666-donor mean. Because some donors lacked HLA typing at each locus, the association tests relied only on the typed subset. Broadly in line with IMGT annotations, most TCR beta V segments showed up in productive rearrangements about 87% or about 30% of the time in an earlier analysis of 450 to 750 of the donors. In a later analysis, most CMV-associated TCR beta chains were found to appear HLA-restricted, with HLA associations seemingly driven largely by CMV exposure. Some IMGT-functional V segments, including TRBV6-2 and TRBV6-3, could not be distinguished by the 87-base-pair reads and were therefore excluded. The only immune exposure information available for the cohort was CMV serostatus. In a later analysis, HLA-associated TCR beta chains showed more clonal expansion and lower generation probabilities than non-associated chains that were equally common. A later analysis reported that several top co-occurrence clusters appeared linked to parvovirus B19, influenza, CMV and Epstein-Barr virus. In both the original and validation cohorts, the classifier was reported to diagnose cytomegalovirus status with high specificity and sensitivity. Most TCR sequences were seen in very few donors, while some public TCRs were found in many individuals. V-gene and J-gene trimming of TCR beta chains was associated with a missense DCLRE1C variant in a later genetic analysis, and the association was replicated in an independent cohort. Specific HLA alleles were associated with 15,000 to 20,000 TCR beta sequences at a false discovery rate of 0.05 in a later analysis. In a later analysis, the rate of TCR association differed among HLA loci, with DRB1 alleles having the most associated TCRs and HLA-C alleles having the fewest. Only TCR beta chains were sequenced in this cohort, and the absence of alpha or paired-chain data limited detectable features. A group of highly shared sequence variants was considered likely to be a technical artifact of the sequencing pipeline. The earlier analysis of a few hundred of the donors excluded some 15 rarely observed V segments, including chromosome 9 orphons, because counts were too low. Linkage disequilibrium might explain the correlated functional status among segregating V segments, but an unknown experimental factor could not be ruled out. The authors suggested that the approach could potentially be extended to other disease states and immunological phenotypes. Assigning TCR associations to individual alleles was difficult when HLA alleles, especially DR and DQ, strongly co-occurred. The presence/absence analyses assumed that sequencing depth was roughly uniform across donors, and that assumption may not be true.

V was cut back by 5 bases and J by 2 bases, leaving a gap of 16 bases between them. The germline V gene gives CDR1 as MDHEN and CDR2 as SYDVKM. The CDR3 runs 17 amino acids, cysteine and phenylalanine included. This entry keeps only the CDR3 DNA: 51 bases, framed from base 1. The cohort comprised around 700 healthy bone marrow donors. At the time of sampling, all cohort members were nominally healthy, though unrecorded immune exposures were likely present. The donor was CMV seronegative and belonged to the group of several hundred seronegative cohort members. Each donor provided a peripheral blood sample, and peripheral blood mononuclear cells were used for TCR beta sequencing. The Qiagen DNeasy Blood Extraction Kit was used to extract genomic DNA from the blood cell samples. Remarks on this clone: It lacks a known antigen. No base quality values were provided; no much bigger clone lies one nucleotide off.

Sequenced: PBMCs. In this chain, TRBV28 is recombined with TRBJ2-6, with TRBD2 perhaps the D gene, on 6 matching bases. This clonotype was obtained from a woman in her 30s in good health and CMV-seronegative. The DNA reads TGTGCCAGCAGTCGTTTTGGAGGGATGACTGGGGCCAACGTCCTGACTTTC. This is translated as CASSRFGGMTGANVLTF.